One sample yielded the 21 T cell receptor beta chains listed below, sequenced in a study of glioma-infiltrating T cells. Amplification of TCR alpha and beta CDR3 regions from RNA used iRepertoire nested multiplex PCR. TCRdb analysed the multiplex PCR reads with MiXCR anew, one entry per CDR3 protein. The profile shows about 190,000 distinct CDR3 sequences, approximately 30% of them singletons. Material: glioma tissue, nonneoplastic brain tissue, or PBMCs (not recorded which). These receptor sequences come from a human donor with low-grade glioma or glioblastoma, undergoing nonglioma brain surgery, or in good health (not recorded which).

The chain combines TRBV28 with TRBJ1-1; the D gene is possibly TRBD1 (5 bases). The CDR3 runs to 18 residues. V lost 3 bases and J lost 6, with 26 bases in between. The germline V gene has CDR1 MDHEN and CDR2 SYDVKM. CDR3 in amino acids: CASSLGPGGAGIVAEAFF. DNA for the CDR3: TGTGCCAGCAGTTTGGGGCCGGGAGGGGCAGGCATCGTCGCTGAAGCTTTCTTT.

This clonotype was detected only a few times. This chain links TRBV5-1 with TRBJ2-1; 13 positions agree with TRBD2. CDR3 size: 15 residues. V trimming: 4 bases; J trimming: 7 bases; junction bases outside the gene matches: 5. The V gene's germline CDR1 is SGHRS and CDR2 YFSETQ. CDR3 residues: CASSAGTSGINEQFF. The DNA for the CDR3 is TGCGCCAGCAGCGCCGGGACTAGCGGGATTAATGAGCAGTTCTTC.

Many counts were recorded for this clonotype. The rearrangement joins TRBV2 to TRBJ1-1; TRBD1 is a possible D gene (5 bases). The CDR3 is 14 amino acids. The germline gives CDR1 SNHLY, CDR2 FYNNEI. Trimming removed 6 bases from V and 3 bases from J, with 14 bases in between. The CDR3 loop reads CASRATGGDTEAFF. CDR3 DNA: TGTGCCAGCAGAGCTACAGGAGGGGACACTGAAGCTTTCTTT.

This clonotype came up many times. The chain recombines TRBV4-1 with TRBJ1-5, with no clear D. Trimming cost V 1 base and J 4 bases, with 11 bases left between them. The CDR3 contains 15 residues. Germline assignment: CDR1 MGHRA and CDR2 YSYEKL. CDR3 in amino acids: CASSQGPVPNQPQHF. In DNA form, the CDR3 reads TGCGCCAGCAGCCAAGGGCCGGTCCCGAATCAGCCCCAGCATTTT.

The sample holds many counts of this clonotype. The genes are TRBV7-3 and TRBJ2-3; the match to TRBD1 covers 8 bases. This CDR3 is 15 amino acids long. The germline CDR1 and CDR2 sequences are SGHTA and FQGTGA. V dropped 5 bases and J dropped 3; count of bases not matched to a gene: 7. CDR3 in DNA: TGTGCCAGCAGCCCCCGGGACAGGTCGACAGATACGCAGTATTTT. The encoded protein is CASSPRDRSTDTQYF.

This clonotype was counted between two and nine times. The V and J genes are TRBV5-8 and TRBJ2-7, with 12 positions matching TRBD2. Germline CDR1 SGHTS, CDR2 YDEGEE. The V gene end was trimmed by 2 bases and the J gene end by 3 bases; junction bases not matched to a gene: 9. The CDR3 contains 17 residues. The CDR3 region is CASSLSYGLAGIYEQYF. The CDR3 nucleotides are TGTGCCAGCAGCTTATCCTACGGACTAGCGGGGATCTACGAGCAGTACTTC.

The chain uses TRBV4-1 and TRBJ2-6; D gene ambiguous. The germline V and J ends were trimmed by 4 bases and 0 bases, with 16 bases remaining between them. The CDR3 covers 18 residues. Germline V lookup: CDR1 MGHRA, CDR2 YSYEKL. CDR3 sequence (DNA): TGCGCCAGCAGCCCCGAGGTATACACGTACTCTGGGGCCAACGTCCTGACTTTC. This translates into CASSPEVYTYSGANVLTF.

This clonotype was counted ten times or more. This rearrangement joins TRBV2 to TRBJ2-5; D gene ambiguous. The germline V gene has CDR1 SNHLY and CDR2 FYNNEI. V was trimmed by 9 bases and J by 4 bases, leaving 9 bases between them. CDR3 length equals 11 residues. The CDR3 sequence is CARGVGETQYF. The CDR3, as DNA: TGTGCCAGGGGTGTAGGAGAGACCCAGTACTTC.

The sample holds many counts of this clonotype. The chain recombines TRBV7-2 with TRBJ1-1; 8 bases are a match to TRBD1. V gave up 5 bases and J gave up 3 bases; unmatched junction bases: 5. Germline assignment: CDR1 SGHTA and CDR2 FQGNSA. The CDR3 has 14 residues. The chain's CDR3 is CASSRQGLDTEAFF. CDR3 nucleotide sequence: TGTGCCAGCAGCCGACAGGGGCTGGACACTGAAGCTTTCTTT.

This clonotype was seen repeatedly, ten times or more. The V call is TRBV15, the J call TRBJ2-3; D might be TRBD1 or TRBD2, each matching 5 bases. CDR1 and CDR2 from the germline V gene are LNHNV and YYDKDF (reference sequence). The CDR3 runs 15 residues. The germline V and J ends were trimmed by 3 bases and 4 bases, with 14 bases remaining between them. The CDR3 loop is CATSSRDGPSDTQYF. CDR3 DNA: TGTGCCACCAGCAGCCGGGACGGCCCCTCAGATACGCAGTATTTT.

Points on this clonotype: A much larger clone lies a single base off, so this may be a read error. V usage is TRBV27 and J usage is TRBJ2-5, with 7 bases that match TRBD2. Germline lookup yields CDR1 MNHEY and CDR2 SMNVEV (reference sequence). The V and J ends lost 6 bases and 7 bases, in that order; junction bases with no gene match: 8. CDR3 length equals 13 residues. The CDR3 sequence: CASSIQVAGTQYF. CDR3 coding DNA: TGTGCCAGCAGCATCCAGGTAGCGGGGACCCAGTACTTC.

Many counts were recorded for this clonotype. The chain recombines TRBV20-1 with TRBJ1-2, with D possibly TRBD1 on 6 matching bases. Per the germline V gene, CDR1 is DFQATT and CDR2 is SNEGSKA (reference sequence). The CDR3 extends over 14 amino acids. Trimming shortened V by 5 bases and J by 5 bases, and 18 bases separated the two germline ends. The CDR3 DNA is TGCAGTGCTGGGGGGGGGGGCGCTGGGTATGGCTACACCTTC. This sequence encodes CSAGGGGAGYGYTF.

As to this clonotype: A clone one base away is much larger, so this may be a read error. The CDR3 DNA follows: TGTGCCAGCAGCTTGGAAAGTGGGACTAGCGGGAGATCATACGAGCATTACTTC. Protein sequence: CASSLESGTSGRSYEHYF. The chain has TRBV5-4 and TRBJ2-7; 14 bases align to TRBD2. The V gene's germline CDR1 is SGHNT and CDR2 YYREEE (reference sequence). This CDR3 region has 18 residues.

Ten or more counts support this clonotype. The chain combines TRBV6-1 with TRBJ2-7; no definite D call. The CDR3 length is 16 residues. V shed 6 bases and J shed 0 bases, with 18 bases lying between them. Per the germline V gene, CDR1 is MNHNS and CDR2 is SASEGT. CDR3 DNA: TGTGCCAGCAGCGTCTCGTTGTGGCCTGTCTCCTACGAGCAGTACTTC. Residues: CASSVSLWPVSYEQYF.

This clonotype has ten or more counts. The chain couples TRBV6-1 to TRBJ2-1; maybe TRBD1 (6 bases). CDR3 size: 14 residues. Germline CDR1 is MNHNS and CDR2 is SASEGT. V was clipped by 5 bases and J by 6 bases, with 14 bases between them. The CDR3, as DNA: TGTGCCAGCAGTTACCTTCAAGGGGGCAATGAGCAGTTCTTC. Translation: CASSYLQGGNEQFF.

CDR3 sequence: CASSSCSSGRETQYF. CDR3 nucleotide sequence: TGTGCCAGTAGTTCGTGTTCTAGCGGGAGAGAGACCCAGTACTTC. J is TRBJ2-5 and V is TRBV19; 10 bases match TRBD2. CDR1 and CDR2 from the germline V gene are LNHDA and SQIVND (reference sequence). CDR3 length equals 15 residues. V shed 5 bases and J 4 bases; nucleotides not matched to a gene: 7.

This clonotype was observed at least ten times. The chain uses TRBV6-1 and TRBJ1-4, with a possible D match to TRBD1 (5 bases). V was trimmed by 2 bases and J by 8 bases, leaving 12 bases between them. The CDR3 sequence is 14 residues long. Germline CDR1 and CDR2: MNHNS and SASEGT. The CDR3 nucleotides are TGTGCCAGCAGTGAAAGGCAGGGTGGAGAAAAACTGTTTTTT. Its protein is CASSERQGGEKLFF.

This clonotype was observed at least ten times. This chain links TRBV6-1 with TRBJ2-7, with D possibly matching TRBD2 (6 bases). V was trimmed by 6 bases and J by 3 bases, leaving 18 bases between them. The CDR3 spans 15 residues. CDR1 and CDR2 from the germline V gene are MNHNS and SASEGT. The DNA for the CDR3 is TGTGCCAGCAGATTAGCGGCCTCAAGAGACTACGAGCAGTACTTC. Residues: CASRLAASRDYEQYF.

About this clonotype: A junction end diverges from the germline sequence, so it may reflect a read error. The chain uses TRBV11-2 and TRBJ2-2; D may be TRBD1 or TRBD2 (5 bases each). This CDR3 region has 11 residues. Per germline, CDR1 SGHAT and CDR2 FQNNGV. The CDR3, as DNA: TGTGCCAGCAGCTTAGAGGGGGAGCTGGTTTTT. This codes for CASSLEGELVF.

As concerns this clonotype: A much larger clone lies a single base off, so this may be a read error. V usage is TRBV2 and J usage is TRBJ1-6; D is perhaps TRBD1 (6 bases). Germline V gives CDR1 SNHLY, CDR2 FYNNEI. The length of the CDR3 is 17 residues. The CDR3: CAGSEQGGFWNNSPLHF. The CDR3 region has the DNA TGTGCCGGCAGTGAACAGGGCGGTTTTTGGAATAATTCACCCCTCCACTTT.

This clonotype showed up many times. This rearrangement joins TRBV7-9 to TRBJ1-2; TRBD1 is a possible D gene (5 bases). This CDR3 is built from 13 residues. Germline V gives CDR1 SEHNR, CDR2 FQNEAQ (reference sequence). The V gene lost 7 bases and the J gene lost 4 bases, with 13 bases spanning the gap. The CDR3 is CASNGEGPYGYTF. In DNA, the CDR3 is TGTGCCAGCAACGGGGAGGGGCCCTATGGCTACACCTTC.